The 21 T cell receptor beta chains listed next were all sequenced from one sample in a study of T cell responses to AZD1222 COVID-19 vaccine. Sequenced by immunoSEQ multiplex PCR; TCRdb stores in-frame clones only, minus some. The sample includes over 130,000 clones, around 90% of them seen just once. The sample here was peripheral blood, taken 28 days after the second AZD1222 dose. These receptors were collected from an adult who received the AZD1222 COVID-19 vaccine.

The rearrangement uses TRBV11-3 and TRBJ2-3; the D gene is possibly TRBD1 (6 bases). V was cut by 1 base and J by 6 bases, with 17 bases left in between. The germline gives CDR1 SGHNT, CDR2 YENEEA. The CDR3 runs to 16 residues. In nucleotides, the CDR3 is TGTGCCAGCAGCTTAGCGTCAGGGGCCTCCTTGGATACGCAGTATTTT. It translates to CASSLASGASLDTQYF.

CDR3 residues: CASSARTGGSQPQHF. CDR3 DNA: TGTGCCAGTAGTGCGAGGACAGGGGGCTCTCAGCCCCAGCATTTT. V gene TRBV19 combines with J gene TRBJ1-5; TRBD1 matches 11 bases. Germline V gene data show CDR1 as LNHDA and CDR2 as SQIVND (reference sequence). This CDR3 spans 15 amino acids. J gave up 6 bases and V 5 bases, and 6 bases lay outside the gene matches. The whole variable domain, remainder taken from reference TRBV19 and TRBJ1-5, is DGGITQSPKYLFRKEGQNVTLSCEQNLNHDAMYWYRQDPGQGLRLIYYSQIVNDFQKGDIAEGYSVSREKKESFPLTVTSAQKNPTAFYLCASSARTGGSQPQHFGDGTRLSIL.

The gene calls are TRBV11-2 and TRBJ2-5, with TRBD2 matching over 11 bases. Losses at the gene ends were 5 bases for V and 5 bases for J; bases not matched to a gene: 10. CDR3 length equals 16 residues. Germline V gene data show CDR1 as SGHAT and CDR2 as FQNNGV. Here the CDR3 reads CASSPRLAGIGETQYF. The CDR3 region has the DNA TGTGCCAGCAGCCCGAGACTAGCGGGAATCGGTGAGACCCAGTACTTC.

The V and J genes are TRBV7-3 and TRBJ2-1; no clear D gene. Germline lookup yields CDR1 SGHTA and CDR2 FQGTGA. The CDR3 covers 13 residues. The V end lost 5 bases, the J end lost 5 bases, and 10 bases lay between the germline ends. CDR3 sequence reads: CASSPSQNNEQFF. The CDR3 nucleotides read TGTGCCAGCAGCCCCTCTCAAAACAATGAGCAGTTCTTC.

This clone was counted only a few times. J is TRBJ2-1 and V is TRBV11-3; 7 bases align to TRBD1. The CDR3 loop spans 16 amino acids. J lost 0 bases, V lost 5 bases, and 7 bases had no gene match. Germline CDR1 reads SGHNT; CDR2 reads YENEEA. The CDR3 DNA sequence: TGTGCCAGCAGCAGCCCAGGGGGACGCTCCTACAATGAGCAGTTCTTC. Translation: CASSSPGGRSYNEQFF.

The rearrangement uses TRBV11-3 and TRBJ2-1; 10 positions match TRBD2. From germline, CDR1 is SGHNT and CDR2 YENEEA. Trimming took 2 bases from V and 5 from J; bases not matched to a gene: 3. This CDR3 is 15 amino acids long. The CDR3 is CASSLLAGANNEQFF. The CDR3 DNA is TGTGCCAGCAGCTTACTAGCGGGAGCAAACAATGAGCAGTTCTTC.

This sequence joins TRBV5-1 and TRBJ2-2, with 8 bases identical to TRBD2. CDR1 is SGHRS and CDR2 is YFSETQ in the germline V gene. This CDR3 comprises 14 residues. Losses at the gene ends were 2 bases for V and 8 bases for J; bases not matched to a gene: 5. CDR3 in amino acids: CASSFSGSKGELFF. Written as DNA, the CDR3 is TGCGCCAGCAGCTTCAGCGGGAGTAAAGGGGAGCTGTTTTTT.

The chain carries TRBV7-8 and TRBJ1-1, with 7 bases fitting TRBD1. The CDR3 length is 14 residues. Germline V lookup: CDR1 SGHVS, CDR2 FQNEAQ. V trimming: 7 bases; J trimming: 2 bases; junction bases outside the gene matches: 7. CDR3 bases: TGTGCCAGCACCCGGGACAGCACCAACACTGAAGCTTTCTTT. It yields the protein CASTRDSTNTEAFF. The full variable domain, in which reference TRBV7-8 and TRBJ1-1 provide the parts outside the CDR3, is GAGVSQSPRYKVAKRGQDVALRCDPISGHVSLFWYQQALGQGPEFLTYFQNEAQLDKSGLPSDRFFAERPEGSVSTLKIQRTQQEDSAVYLCASTRDSTNTEAFFGQGTRLTVV.

In nucleotides, the CDR3 is TGTGCCAGCAGCTTAGTCCAGGGCTCTGGAAACACCATATATTTT. As protein: CASSLVQGSGNTIYF. This chain connects TRBV7-8 to TRBJ1-3; a weak D match, TRBD1 (5 bases). Germline V gene lookup returns CDR1 SGHVS and CDR2 FQNEAQ. The CDR3 contains 15 residues. V gave up 1 base and J gave up 0 bases, with 7 bases separating them.

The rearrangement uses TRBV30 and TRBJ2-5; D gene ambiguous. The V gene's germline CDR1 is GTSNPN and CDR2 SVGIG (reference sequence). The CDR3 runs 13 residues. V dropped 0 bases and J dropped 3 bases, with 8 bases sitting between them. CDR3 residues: CAWSVGVKETQYF. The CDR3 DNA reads TGTGCCTGGAGTGTAGGTGTAAAAGAGACCCAGTACTTC.

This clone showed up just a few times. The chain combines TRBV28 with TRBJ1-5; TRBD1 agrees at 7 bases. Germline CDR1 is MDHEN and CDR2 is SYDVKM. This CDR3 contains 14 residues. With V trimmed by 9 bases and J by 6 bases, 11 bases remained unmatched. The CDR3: CASLGQGEGQPQHF. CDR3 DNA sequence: TGTGCCAGTTTAGGGCAGGGGGAAGGTCAGCCCCAGCATTTT. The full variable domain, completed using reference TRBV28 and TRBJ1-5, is DVKVTQSSRYLVKRTGEKVFLECVQDMDHENMFWYRQDPGLGLRLIYFSYDVKMKEKGDIPEGYSVSREKKERFSLILESASTNQTSMYLCASLGQGEGQPQHFGDGTRLSIL.

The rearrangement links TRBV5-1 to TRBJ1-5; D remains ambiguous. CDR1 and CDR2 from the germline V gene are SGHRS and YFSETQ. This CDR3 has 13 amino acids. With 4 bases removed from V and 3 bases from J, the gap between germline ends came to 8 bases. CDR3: CASSPDSNQPQHF. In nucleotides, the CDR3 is TGCGCCAGCAGCCCGGACTCCAATCAGCCCCAGCATTTT.

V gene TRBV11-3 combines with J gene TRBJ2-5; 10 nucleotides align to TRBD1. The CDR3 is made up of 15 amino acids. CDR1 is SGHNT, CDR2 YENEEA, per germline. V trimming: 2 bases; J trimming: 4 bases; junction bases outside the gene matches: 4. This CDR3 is CASSLRDRGPETQYF. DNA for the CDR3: TGTGCCAGCAGCTTAAGGGACAGGGGACCAGAGACCCAGTACTTC.

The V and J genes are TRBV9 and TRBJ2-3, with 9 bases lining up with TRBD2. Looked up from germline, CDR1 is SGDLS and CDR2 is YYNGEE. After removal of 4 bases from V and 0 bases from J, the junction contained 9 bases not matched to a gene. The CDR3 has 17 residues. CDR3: CASSTFSGTSSTDTQYF. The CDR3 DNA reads TGTGCCAGCAGCACCTTCTCCGGGACTAGCAGCACAGATACGCAGTATTTT.

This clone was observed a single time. The CDR3 bases are TGTGCCAGCAGTTGGGGCGGGAGAAAGGGTGATGAGCAGTTCTTC. Its translation: CASSWGGRKGDEQFF. The genes are TRBV6-5 and TRBJ2-1; 7 positions match TRBD2. V lost 4 bases and J lost 8; bases outside the gene matches: 11. CDR1 and CDR2 (germline): MNHEY, SVGAGI. The CDR3 contains 15 residues.

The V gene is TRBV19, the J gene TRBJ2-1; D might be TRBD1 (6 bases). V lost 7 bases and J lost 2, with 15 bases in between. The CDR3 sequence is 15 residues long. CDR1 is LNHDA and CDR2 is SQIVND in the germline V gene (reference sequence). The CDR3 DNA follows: TGTGCCAGTACCCCTTGGGGGCTCGCCTACAATGAGCAGTTCTTC. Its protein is CASTPWGLAYNEQFF.

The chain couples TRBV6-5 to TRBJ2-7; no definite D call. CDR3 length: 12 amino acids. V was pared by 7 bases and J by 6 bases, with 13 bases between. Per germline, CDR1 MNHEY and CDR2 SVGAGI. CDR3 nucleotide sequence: TGTGCCAGCACTACGCCTGGTCTCGAGCAGTACTTC. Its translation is CASTTPGLEQYF.

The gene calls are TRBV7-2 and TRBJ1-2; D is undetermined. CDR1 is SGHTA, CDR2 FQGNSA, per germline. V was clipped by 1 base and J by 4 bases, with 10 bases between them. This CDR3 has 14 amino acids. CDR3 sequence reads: CASSLGGVGYGYTF. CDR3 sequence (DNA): TGTGCCAGCAGCTTAGGTGGGGTGGGCTATGGCTACACCTTC.

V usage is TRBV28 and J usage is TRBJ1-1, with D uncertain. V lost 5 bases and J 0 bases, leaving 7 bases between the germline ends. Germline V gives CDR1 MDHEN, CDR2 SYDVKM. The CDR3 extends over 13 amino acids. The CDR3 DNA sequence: TGTGCCAGCAGTCTGACACTGAACACTGAAGCTTTCTTT. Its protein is CASSLTLNTEAFF.

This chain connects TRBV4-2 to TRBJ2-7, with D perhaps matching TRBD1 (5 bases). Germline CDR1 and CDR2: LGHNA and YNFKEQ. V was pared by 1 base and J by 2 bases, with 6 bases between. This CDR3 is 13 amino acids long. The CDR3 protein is CASSQAGTYEQYF. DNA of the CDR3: TGTGCCAGCAGCCAAGCAGGGACCTACGAGCAGTACTTC.

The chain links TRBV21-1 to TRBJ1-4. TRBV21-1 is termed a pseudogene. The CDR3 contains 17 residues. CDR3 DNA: TGTGCCAGCAGCAAAGATGTCGGTTCTTTGGGGGTTGAAAAACTGTTTTTT. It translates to CASSKDVGSLGVEKLFF.